Following are 19 T cell receptor beta chains from one sample sequenced in a study of T-cell reconstitution after alpha-beta-depleted transplantation in children. Unique molecular identifiers were used in preparing the TCRbeta library. Each CDR3 protein gets one entry after TCRdb re-called the PCR reads with MiXCR. The sample yields under 250,000 distinct CDR3 sequences, roughly a sixth seen once. The input for sequencing was PBMCs, mostly from graft donor cells, taken 360 days after TCRalphabeta/CD19-depleted stem cell transplant. The receptor set was obtained from a male patient aged 2-15 years who had a stem cell transplant for acute lymphoblastic leukemia, so the T cells may come from the graft donor.

This clonotype was detected only a few times. The chain employs TRBV29-1 and TRBJ2-1; the D gene is possibly TRBD1 (6 bases). CDR1 is SQVTM and CDR2 is ANQGSEA in the germline V gene. V lost 6 bases, J lost 4 bases, and 13 bases lay in between. This CDR3 spans 13 amino acids. The CDR3 is CSVPGDAYNEQFF. The DNA for the CDR3 is TGCAGCGTACCAGGGGACGCGTACAATGAGCAGTTCTTC.

This chain connects TRBV30 to TRBJ2-4; a weak D match, TRBD2 (5 bases). Germline V gene lookup returns CDR1 GTSNPN and CDR2 SVGIG (reference sequence). V lost 0 bases, J lost 5 bases, and 5 bases lay in between. This CDR3 comprises 12 residues. CDR3 in DNA: TGTGCCTGGAGTGTACTAGAAAACATTCAGTACTTC. Translation gives CAWSVLENIQYF. Variable domain in full (rest from reference TRBV30 and TRBJ2-4): SQTIHQWPATLVQPVGSPLSLECTVEGTSNPNLYWYRQAAGRGLQLLFYSVGIGQISSEVPQNLSASRPQDRQFILSSKKLLLSDSGFYLCAWSVLENIQYFGAGTRLSVL.

The rearrangement links TRBV2 to TRBJ2-7; D unclear. Germline V gives CDR1 SNHLY, CDR2 FYNNEI. Trimming cost V 4 bases and J 2 bases, with 12 bases left between them. The CDR3 has 14 amino acids. The CDR3 DNA sequence: TGTGCCAGCAGTGGGGCAGGAATTCCCTACGAGCAGTACTTC. It codes for CASSGAGIPYEQYF.

This clonotype has a handful of counts. The chain employs TRBV3-1 and TRBJ2-1; no firm D call. Germline CDR1 reads LGHDT; CDR2 reads YNNKEL (reference sequence). This CDR3 has 15 amino acids. V dropped 1 base and J dropped 3 bases, with 10 bases sitting between them. CDR3 loop: CASSQAFLGYNEQFF. In DNA, the CDR3 is TGTGCCAGCAGCCAAGCGTTTTTGGGCTACAATGAGCAGTTCTTC.

The rearrangement joins TRBV11-2 to TRBJ1-5, with 9 nucleotides matching TRBD1. V shed 1 base and J 5 bases; nucleotides not matched to a gene: 6. The CDR3 runs to 16 residues. The V gene's germline CDR1 is SGHAT and CDR2 FQNNGV. CDR3 sequence reads: CASSLADRGSYQPQHF. The CDR3 DNA follows: TGTGCCAGCAGCTTAGCCGACAGGGGGTCGTATCAGCCCCAGCATTTT.

The table lists this clonotype with a few counts. A much more abundant neighbour one base away suggests this may be a read error. The chain links TRBV10-1 to TRBJ1-1; D perhaps matches TRBD1 (5 bases). The germline gives CDR1 WNHNN, CDR2 SYGVQD (reference sequence). Deletions cut 0 bases from V and 6 bases from J, with 17 bases between. The CDR3 contains 16 residues. This chain's CDR3 is CASSESGRPRVAEAFF. The CDR3 DNA sequence: TGCGCCAGCAGTGAGTCGGGCAGGCCCAGGGTAGCTGAAGCTTTCTTT.

This clonotype has a handful of counts. The chain uses TRBV6-5 and TRBJ2-7; the D is unclear. Germline V gene sequence: CDR1 MNHEY, CDR2 SVGAGI. V was trimmed by 2 bases and J by 0 bases, leaving 14 bases between them. The CDR3 extends over 16 amino acids. CDR3 nucleotide sequence: TGTGCCAGCAGTTACGACCGACTCCAATTCTCCTACGAGCAGTACTTC. It yields the protein CASSYDRLQFSYEQYF.

The chain is built from TRBV5-1 and TRBJ2-3; unclear D gene. Trimming stripped 0 bases from V and 3 bases from J, with 8 bases between. The CDR3 loop spans 14 amino acids. Germline CDR1 reads SGHRS; CDR2 reads YFSETQ. DNA for the CDR3: TGCGCCAGCAGCTTGGGAGTCCGGACAGATACGCAGTATTTT. Encoded protein: CASSLGVRTDTQYF.

Points on this clonotype: This likely comes from a read error, as the CDR3 has no conserved phenylalanine or tryptophan at its end. The J gene is TRBJ1-4, the V gene TRBV5-1; 7 nucleotides agree with TRBD1. CDR3 length equals 15 residues. The junction had 2 bases not matched to a gene; V was cut back by 1 base and J by 2 bases. Germline-derived CDR1 and CDR2 are SGHRS and YFSETQ. The CDR3 here is CASSLSTGTNEKLFY. The CDR3 coding sequence is TGCGCCAGCAGCTTGTCGACAGGGACTAATGAAAAACTGTTTTAT.

This clonotype appeared a few times. The rearrangement uses TRBV5-1 and TRBJ1-1, with 8 positions matching TRBD1. The CDR3 sequence is 13 residues long. J gave up 3 bases and V 3 bases, and 1 base lay outside the gene matches. CDR1 SGHRS and CDR2 YFSETQ come from the germline V gene. The CDR3 sequence is CASSSDRDTEAFF. Here the CDR3 DNA reads TGCGCCAGCAGCTCGGACAGGGACACTGAAGCTTTCTTT.

The rearrangement uses TRBV5-1 and TRBJ2-7, with 12 bases aligning to TRBD1. This CDR3 is built from 17 residues. Germline lookup yields CDR1 SGHRS and CDR2 YFSETQ. The junction had 12 bases not matched to a gene; V was cut back by 3 bases and J by 5 bases. Written as DNA, the CDR3 is TGCGCCAGCAGCTCCCGGTTCTCGGGACAGGGGGCCAACGAGCAGTACTTC. This translates into CASSSRFSGQGANEQYF.

This clonotype was picked up many times. The V and J genes are TRBV5-1 and TRBJ2-1; 7 bases are a match to TRBD2. CDR3 length: 15 residues. Germline CDR1 SGHRS, CDR2 YFSETQ. Trimming cost V 4 bases and J 7 bases; bases outside gene matches: 11. As DNA, the CDR3 is TGCGCCAGCAGCGCCCTAGCGGCGAATGGGAATGAGCAGTTCTTC. Protein: CASSALAANGNEQFF.

The chain's CDR3 is CSVEWQKNIQYF. CDR3 nucleotide sequence: TGCAGCGTTGAATGGCAGAAAAACATTCAGTACTTC. This chain joins TRBV29-1 and TRBJ2-4; D is unclear. In germline, CDR1 is SQVTM, CDR2 ANQGSEA. The length of the CDR3 is 12 residues. With 2 bases removed from V and 4 bases from J, the gap between germline ends came to 6 bases.

V gene TRBV23-1 combines with J gene TRBJ1-1; 8 bases are a match to TRBD1. TRBV23-1 is noted as an ORF with a role that remains uncertain. Trimming cost V 4 bases and J 0 bases; bases outside gene matches: 13. The CDR3 has 18 residues. This chain's CDR3 is CASSLRRDRSGMNTEAFF. Here the CDR3 DNA reads TGCGCCAGCAGTCTACGTAGGGACAGGAGTGGCATGAACACTGAAGCTTTCTTT.

This clonotype was found many times. The rearrangement uses TRBV6-2 or TRBV6-3 and TRBJ2-2; D call uncertain. Germline CDR1 MNHEY, CDR2 SVGEGT. V was cut by 4 bases and J by 8 bases, with 17 bases left in between. The CDR3 runs to 15 residues. CDR3 region: CASSSFVRVVGELFF. The CDR3 DNA is TGTGCCAGCAGTTCGTTTGTTCGGGTCGTGGGGGAGCTGTTTTTT.

Ten or more counts support this clonotype. The chain recombines TRBV28 with TRBJ2-2; D ambiguous. This CDR3 is built from 14 residues. The V end was cut by 3 bases, the J end by 1 base, with 6 bases between. Germline CDR1 reads MDHEN; CDR2 reads SYDVKM. The chain's CDR3 is CASSFRRNTGELFF. CDR3 DNA sequence: TGTGCCAGCAGTTTCCGTCGGAACACCGGGGAGCTGTTTTTT.

This clonotype occurred many times. The junction and the germline gene differ at one end; a read error may be behind it. J is TRBJ2-2 and V is TRBV7-7; D is possibly TRBD1 (6 bases). The CDR3 is made up of 15 amino acids. CDR1 SSHAT and CDR2 FNYEAQ come from the germline V gene (reference sequence). CDR3 protein: CASSPGDVNTGELFF. DNA of the CDR3: TGTGCTAGCAGCCCAGGGGACGTAAACACCGGGGAGCTGTTTTTT. The entire variable domain, with the rest obtained from reference TRBV7-7 and TRBJ2-2, is as follows: GAGVSQSPRYKVTKRGQDVTLRCDPISSHATLYWYQQALGQGPEFLTYFNYEAQPDKSGLPSDRFSAERPEGSISTLTIQRTEQRDSAMYRCASSPGDVNTGELFFGEGSRLTVL.

The chain is built from TRBV4-2 and TRBJ2-2; 8 bases are shared with TRBD2. The CDR3 is 17 residues long. V shed 3 bases, J shed 6 bases, and the junction held 12 bases outside the gene matches. CDR1 is LGHNA, CDR2 YNFKEQ, per germline. The CDR3 DNA follows: TGTGCCAGCAGCCAGCTAGCGGGCAGAGGGATCGCCGGGGAGCTGTTTTTT. Residues: CASSQLAGRGIAGELFF.

This chain uses TRBV29-1 with TRBJ2-1; D uncertain. Germline CDR1 reads SQVTM; CDR2 reads ANQGSEA. The CDR3 has 17 residues. V lost 0 bases and J lost 0, with 15 bases in between. CDR3 nucleotide sequence: TGCAGCGTTGAAGACAGCAACTCTTTAGTCTCCTACAATGAGCAGTTCTTC. This encodes CSVEDSNSLVSYNEQFF.